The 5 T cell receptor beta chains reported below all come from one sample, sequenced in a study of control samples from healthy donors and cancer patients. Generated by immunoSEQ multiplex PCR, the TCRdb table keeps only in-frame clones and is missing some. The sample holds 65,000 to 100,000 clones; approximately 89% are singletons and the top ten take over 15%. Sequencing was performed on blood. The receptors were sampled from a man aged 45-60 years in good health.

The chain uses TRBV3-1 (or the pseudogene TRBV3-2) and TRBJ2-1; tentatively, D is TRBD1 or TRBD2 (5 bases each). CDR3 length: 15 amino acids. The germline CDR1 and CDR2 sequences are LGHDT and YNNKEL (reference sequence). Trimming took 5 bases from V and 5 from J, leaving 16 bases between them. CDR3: CASSYRDRVDNEQFF. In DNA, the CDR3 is TGTGCCAGCAGCTATCGGGACCGAGTCGACAATGAGCAGTTCTTC.

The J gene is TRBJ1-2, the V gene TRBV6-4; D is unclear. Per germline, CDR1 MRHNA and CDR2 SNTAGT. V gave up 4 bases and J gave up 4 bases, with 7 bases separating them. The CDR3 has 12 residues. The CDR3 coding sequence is TGTGCCAGCAGTGGAACGTTCTATGGCTACACCTTC. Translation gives CASSGTFYGYTF.

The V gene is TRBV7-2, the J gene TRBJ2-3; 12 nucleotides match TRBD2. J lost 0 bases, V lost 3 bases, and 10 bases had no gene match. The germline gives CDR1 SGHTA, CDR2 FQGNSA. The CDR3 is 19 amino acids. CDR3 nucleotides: TGTGCCAGCAGCTTCCCACTAGCGGGAGGATTAAGAAGCACAGATACGCAGTATTTT. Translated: CASSFPLAGGLRSTDTQYF.

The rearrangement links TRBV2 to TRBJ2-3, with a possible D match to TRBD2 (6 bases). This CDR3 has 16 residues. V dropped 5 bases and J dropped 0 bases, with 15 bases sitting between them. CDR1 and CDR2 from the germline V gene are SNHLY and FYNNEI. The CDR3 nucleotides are TGTGCCAGCAGTCTGGGGGGACTCCAAAGCACAGATACGCAGTATTTT. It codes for CASSLGGLQSTDTQYF.

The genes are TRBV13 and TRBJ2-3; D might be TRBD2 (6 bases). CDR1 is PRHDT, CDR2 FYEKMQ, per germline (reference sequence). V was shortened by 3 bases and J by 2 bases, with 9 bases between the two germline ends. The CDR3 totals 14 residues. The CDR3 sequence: CASSFGTLTDTQYF. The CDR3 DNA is TGTGCCAGCAGCTTCGGGACTCTCACAGATACGCAGTATTTT.